The 27 T cell receptor beta chains given below trace back to one sample, sequenced in a study of blood T cell repertoires in COVID-19. The table came from immunoSEQ multiplex PCR; TCRdb's copy has only in-frame clones and leaves some out. The table includes roughly 40,000 clones, approximately 80% detected once. Sequenced material: peripheral blood. The receptors here all came from a human donor in a cohort sampled during active COVID-19.

This rearrangement joins TRBV6-6 to TRBJ1-2, with 12 bases lining up with TRBD1. The trim removed 4 bases at V and 3 bases at J, leaving 6 bases unmatched. Germline CDR1 reads MNHNY; CDR2 reads SVGAGI (reference sequence). The CDR3 is made up of 16 amino acids. The CDR3 bases are TGTGCCAGCAGTTCCAGCGGGACAGGGGGCGACTATGGCTACACCTTC. It specifies CASSSSGTGGDYGYTF.

This rearrangement joins TRBV11-2 to TRBJ2-2; 9 bases match TRBD2. Germline loops: CDR1 SGHAT, CDR2 FQNNGV. The V segment lost 5 bases and the J segment 1 base; nucleotides outside the gene matches: 2. The CDR3 extends over 15 amino acids. The CDR3 protein is CASSRTSENTGELFF. CDR3 DNA sequence: TGTGCCAGCAGCAGGACTAGCGAGAACACCGGGGAGCTGTTTTTT. Looking up the rest from reference TRBV11-2 and TRBJ2-2 gives the full variable domain: EAGVAQSPRYKIIEKRQSVAFWCNPISGHATLYWYQQILGQGPKLLIQFQNNGVVDDSQLPKDRFSAERLKGVDSTLKIQPAKLEDSAVYLCASSRTSENTGELFFGEGSRLTVL.

The V and J genes are TRBV19 and TRBJ2-5, with 9 nucleotides matching TRBD1. In germline, CDR1 is LNHDA, CDR2 SQIVND (reference sequence). V dropped 2 bases and J dropped 7; count of bases not matched to a gene: 5. There are 14 residues in the CDR3. DNA of the CDR3: TGTGCCAGTAGTATAACAGGGGGCGGAGGGACCCAGTACTTC. It specifies CASSITGGGGTQYF.

The V and J genes are TRBV23-1 and TRBJ2-3; 7 bases match TRBD1. TRBV23-1 is an ORF; its function is uncertain. With V trimmed by 6 bases and J by 1 base, 19 bases remained unmatched. The CDR3 is made up of 19 amino acids. The CDR3 DNA sequence: TGCGCCAGCAGAGTCCATCCTCCCACCCGACAGGGTGGCACAGATACGCAGTATTTT. It codes for CASRVHPPTRQGGTDTQYF.

CDR3 sequence reads: CASSLGSGNVGEQYF. CDR3 in DNA: TGTGCCAGCAGCTTAGGCTCAGGGAACGTCGGCGAGCAGTACTTC. This chain joins TRBV7-7 and TRBJ2-7, with D maybe TRBD1 (5 bases). The germline V gene encodes CDR1 SSHAT and CDR2 FNYEAQ (reference sequence). Trimming shortened V by 1 base and J by 6 bases, and 16 bases separated the two germline ends. This CDR3 contains 15 residues.

The chain combines TRBV19 with TRBJ1-2, with 9 bases identical to TRBD1. CDR3 length: 16 amino acids. Trimming at V came to 2 bases and at J to 2 bases, leaving 6 bases not matched to a gene. The germline gives CDR1 LNHDA, CDR2 SQIVND (reference sequence). DNA for the CDR3: TGTGCCAGTAGTATATTGGGACAGGGACCGAACTATGGCTACACCTTC. Translated: CASSILGQGPNYGYTF.

This clone has just one count. The chain links TRBV14 to TRBJ1-1; 8 nucleotides agree with TRBD1. The CDR3 totals 15 residues. Germline V gene lookup returns CDR1 SGHDN and CDR2 FVKESK. V gave up 0 bases and J gave up 6 bases; unmatched junction bases: 6. In DNA form, the CDR3 reads TGTGCCAGCAGCCAAGAAGGGCAGGGGGCGGCTGAAGCTTTCTTT. This translates into CASSQEGQGAAEAFF.

This rearrangement joins TRBV6-1 to TRBJ2-7; 10 bases are shared with TRBD1. Germline CDR1 is MNHNS and CDR2 is SASEGT. Trimming removed 3 bases from V and 7 bases from J; junction bases left unmatched: 9. The length of the CDR3 is 15 residues. CDR3 loop: CASSDMGTGAREQYF. CDR3 DNA sequence: TGTGCCAGCAGTGATATGGGGACAGGGGCAAGGGAGCAGTACTTC.

This chain links TRBV5-4 with TRBJ2-7, with 11 positions matching TRBD2. This CDR3 comprises 16 residues. J gave up 6 bases and V 0 bases, and 8 bases lay outside the gene matches. The germline V gene encodes CDR1 SGHNT and CDR2 YYREEE (reference sequence). The CDR3 sequence: CASSLGVAGGLGEQYF. The DNA of the CDR3 is TGTGCCAGCAGCTTGGGTGTAGCGGGAGGGCTGGGCGAGCAGTACTTC.

The rearrangement links TRBV30 to TRBJ2-2; D unclear. From germline, CDR1 is GTSNPN and CDR2 SVGIG (reference sequence). CDR3 length: 11 residues. V was cut by 1 base and J by 6 bases, with 3 bases left in between. The CDR3 DNA is TGTGCCTGGAGTGCGGCCGGGGAGCTGTTTTTT. Residues: CAWSAAGELFF.

The chain recombines TRBV6-1 with TRBJ1-3; D possibly corresponds to TRBD1 (5 bases). V shed 1 base and J shed 0 bases, with 7 bases lying between them. The germline V gene has CDR1 MNHNS and CDR2 SASEGT. The CDR3 is made up of 15 amino acids. In DNA form, the CDR3 reads TGTGCCAGCAGTGAAGGCGGGGGCTCTGGAAACACCATATATTTT. It specifies CASSEGGGSGNTIYF.

V and J are TRBV7-2 and TRBJ2-5; D might be TRBD1 (6 bases). The germline V gene encodes CDR1 SGHTA and CDR2 FQGNSA. V was clipped by 5 bases and J by 1 base, with 11 bases between them. CDR3 size: 14 residues. As DNA, the CDR3 is TGTGCCAGCAGCCTCGGACAGCGCCAAGAGACCCAGTACTTC. This gives the protein CASSLGQRQETQYF. Filled out from reference TRBV7-2 and TRBJ2-5, the complete variable domain reads GAGVSQSPSNKVTEKGKDVELRCDPISGHTALYWYRQSLGQGLEFLIYFQGNSAPDKSGLPSDRFSAERTGGSVSTLTIQRTQQEDSAVYLCASSLGQRQETQYFGPGTRLLVL.

V gene TRBV28 combines with J gene TRBJ1-4; TRBD1 aligns across 8 bases. Germline V gene data show CDR1 as MDHEN and CDR2 as SYDVKM. J gave up 4 bases and V 8 bases, and 3 bases lay outside the gene matches. The CDR3 is 13 residues long. The CDR3 protein is CASEDRDNEKLFF. In DNA, the CDR3 is TGTGCCAGCGAGGACAGGGATAATGAAAAACTGTTTTTT.

The chain employs TRBV27 and TRBJ1-1; tentative D call: TRBD1 (6 bases). The V end was cut by 5 bases, the J end by 5 bases, with 15 bases between. The CDR3 has 14 amino acids. The germline gives CDR1 MNHEY, CDR2 SMNVEV (reference sequence). DNA for the CDR3: TGTGCCAGCAGTCTCAACAGGGCCGGGACTGAAGCTTTCTTT. Translation: CASSLNRAGTEAFF.

The gene calls are TRBV19 and TRBJ2-2; 9 nucleotides match TRBD2. CDR1 and CDR2 (germline): LNHDA, SQIVND (reference sequence). The CDR3 length is 15 residues. V was pared by 5 bases and J by 4 bases, with 5 bases of the junction left unmatched. In DNA, the CDR3 is TGTGCCAGTAGTCCCTTAGCGGGGGCCACCGGGGAGCTGTTTTTT. It encodes CASSPLAGATGELFF.

The rearrangement joins TRBV6-1 to TRBJ2-1; 7 bases are shared with TRBD2. J gave up 7 bases and V 8 bases, and 17 bases lay outside the gene matches. CDR3 length: 16 amino acids. CDR1 and CDR2 from the germline V gene are MNHNS and SASEGT. The CDR3 protein is CASRGLDAGELNEQFF. The CDR3 DNA follows: TGTGCCAGCCGTGGTTTAGACGCGGGAGAGTTAAATGAGCAGTTCTTC.

The J gene is TRBJ2-2, the V gene TRBV5-5; D not certain. In germline, CDR1 is SGHKS, CDR2 YYEKEE (reference sequence). The CDR3 has 15 residues. Trimming took 1 base from V and 2 from J, leaving 9 bases between them. This CDR3 reads CASSLLTSNTGELFF. In DNA form, the CDR3 reads TGTGCCAGCAGCTTGCTCACTTCTAACACCGGGGAGCTGTTTTTT.

The chain couples TRBV18 to TRBJ2-1; TRBD2 matches 9 bases. Germline-derived CDR1 and CDR2 are KGHSH and LQKENI. The CDR3 totals 16 residues. J gave up 0 bases and V 2 bases, and 2 bases lay outside the gene matches. The CDR3 DNA is TGTGCCAGCTCACCAGAAGCGGGAGGCTCCTACAATGAGCAGTTCTTC. Protein: CASSPEAGGSYNEQFF.

The chain couples TRBV24-1 to TRBJ2-2; TRBD2 matches 7 bases. Germline CDR1 KGHDR, CDR2 SFDVKD. The J segment lost 0 bases and the V segment lost 6 bases, leaving 6 bases of the junction unmatched. There are 16 residues in the CDR3. CDR3 sequence: CATSIREVANTGELFF. CDR3 nucleotides: TGTGCCACCAGTATTCGGGAGGTCGCGAACACCGGGGAGCTGTTTTTT.

In this sample, this clone turned up a few times. V usage is TRBV7-2 and J usage is TRBJ1-3; tentatively, D is TRBD1 (5 bases). The CDR3 covers 14 residues. Germline V CDR1 and CDR2: SGHTA, FQGNSA. The ends were cut back, 5 bases at V and 0 bases at J, with 8 bases in the middle. The CDR3: CASSTQGSGNTIYF. The CDR3 bases are TGTGCCAGCAGCACCCAGGGCTCTGGAAACACCATATATTTT.

The chain joins TRBV10-3 to TRBJ2-3; 7 bases map to TRBD2. The CDR3 consists of 15 residues. V shed 5 bases, J shed 3 bases, and the junction held 8 bases outside the gene matches. CDR1 and CDR2 from the germline V gene are ENHRY and SYGVKD. CDR3 DNA: TGTGCCATCAGTCAGGCGGGAGAAGAGACAGATACGCAGTATTTT. Translated, it gives CAISQAGEETDTQYF.

This clone appeared a few times. V is TRBV5-6 and J is TRBJ2-5, with 10 bases fitting TRBD2. CDR1 and CDR2 from the germline V gene are SGHDT and YYEEEE. After removal of 0 bases from V and 4 bases from J, the junction contained 12 bases not matched to a gene. The length of the CDR3 is 18 residues. The CDR3 DNA is TGTGCCAGCAGCTTGGAGGCTAGCGGGAGCCGTTCTAGAGAGACCCAGTACTTC. Its protein product is CASSLEASGSRSRETQYF.

J is TRBJ2-7 and V is TRBV27, with 7 bases fitting TRBD2. CDR3 size: 15 residues. Per germline, CDR1 MNHEY and CDR2 SMNVEV (reference sequence). Trimming at V came to 6 bases and at J to 2 bases, leaving 10 bases not matched to a gene. The CDR3 DNA reads as TGTGCCAGCAGGGTCCGCTGGGGGGGAGCCTACGAGCAGTACTTC. Residues: CASRVRWGGAYEQYF.

CDR3 region: CASSFQGAAEEQYF. In DNA form, the CDR3 reads TGTGCCAGCAGCTTTCAGGGGGCGGCTGAGGAGCAGTACTTC. The rearrangement uses TRBV7-2 and TRBJ2-7; 8 nucleotides align to TRBD1. Unmatched junction bases numbered 8, after V lost 3 bases and J lost 7 bases. CDR1 SGHTA and CDR2 FQGNSA come from the germline V gene. The CDR3 covers 14 residues.

V gene TRBV7-2 combines with J gene TRBJ2-5, with 8 bases aligning to TRBD1. Trimming removed 2 bases from V and 2 bases from J; junction bases left unmatched: 10. This CDR3 has 17 amino acids. CDR1 is SGHTA, CDR2 FQGNSA, per germline. CDR3 nucleotides: TGTGCCAGCAGCTTATTTCCCGCGGGACAGGCACAAGAGACCCAGTACTTC. It translates to CASSLFPAGQAQETQYF.

V usage is TRBV7-9 and J usage is TRBJ2-5; 7 bases agree with TRBD1. Germline V gives CDR1 SEHNR, CDR2 FQNEAQ (reference sequence). The junction had 11 bases not matched to a gene; V was cut back by 11 bases and J by 2 bases. The CDR3 is 14 amino acids. CDR3 region: CASHGLQGQETQYF. In nucleotides, the CDR3 is TGTGCCTCCCACGGATTACAGGGGCAAGAGACCCAGTACTTC.

This rearrangement joins TRBV29-1 to TRBJ2-2; 8 bases align to TRBD2. The germline V gene has CDR1 SQVTM and CDR2 ANQGSEA. The V gene end was trimmed by 7 bases and the J gene end by 4 bases; junction bases not matched to a gene: 8. This CDR3 is built from 14 residues. The CDR3 sequence: CSAGERGITGELFF. The DNA for the CDR3 is TGCAGCGCCGGAGAGCGGGGGATCACCGGGGAGCTGTTTTTT.